The 14 T cell receptor beta chains in this list originate from one sample, sequenced in a study of blood T cell repertoires in COVID-19. Using immunoSEQ multiplex PCR, the repertoire was profiled, and TCRdb retains in-frame clones only, with some absent. The profile shows around 430,000 clones, about 83% of them singletons. Material: PBMCs or T cells enriched from blood (not recorded which). The receptors were sampled from a woman aged 45 to 65 who had recovered from COVID-19.

The genes are TRBV4-1 and TRBJ1-6, with a possible D match to TRBD1 (5 bases). Germline loops: CDR1 MGHRA, CDR2 YSYEKL. V was trimmed by 1 base and J by 7 bases, leaving 14 bases between them. There are 16 residues in the CDR3. CDR3 protein: CASSQGRQRKNSPLHF. CDR3 sequence (DNA): TGCGCCAGCAGCCAAGGCAGACAGCGAAAGAATTCACCCCTCCACTTT.

The chain links TRBV9 to TRBJ2-3, with a possible D match to TRBD2 (7 bases). This CDR3 is 15 amino acids long. With 4 bases removed from V and 2 bases from J, the gap between germline ends came to 14 bases. Germline assignment: CDR1 SGDLS and CDR2 YYNGEE. CDR3 loop: CASSLGGAATDTQYF. In nucleotides, the CDR3 is TGTGCCAGCAGCCTTGGGGGGGCCGCCACAGATACGCAGTATTTT.

The V and J genes are TRBV7-8 and TRBJ1-1, with D uncertain. Germline CDR1 reads SGHVS; CDR2 reads FQNEAQ. The CDR3 loop spans 14 amino acids. Trimming pared 6 bases from V and 6 bases from J, leaving 17 bases between. CDR3 bases: TGTGCCAGCAGTATACGAGGGTCGCACGCTGAAGCTTTCTTT. Protein product: CASSIRGSHAEAFF.

The chain recombines TRBV29-1 with TRBJ2-6, with 8 nucleotides matching TRBD1. The trim removed 6 bases at V and 2 bases at J, leaving 9 bases unmatched. Germline values: CDR1 SQVTM, CDR2 ANQGSEA. The CDR3 is 16 residues long. The CDR3 DNA is TGCAGCGTCCGAGCGGACAGGGTAGCTGGGGCCAACGTCCTGACTTTC. Its protein is CSVRADRVAGANVLTF.

The chain carries TRBV7-6 and TRBJ1-6; 9 positions agree with TRBD1. The CDR3 loop spans 16 amino acids. Trimming removed 4 bases from V and 4 bases from J; junction bases left unmatched: 5. Germline V CDR1 and CDR2: SGHVS, FNYEAQ. The CDR3 region has the DNA TGTGCCAGCAGCTACTCCGGGACAGGGTATAATTCACCCCTCCACTTT. This translates into CASSYSGTGYNSPLHF.

The gene calls are TRBV5-6 and TRBJ2-3, with unresolved D. There are 15 residues in the CDR3. Germline V gene data show CDR1 as SGHDT and CDR2 as YYEEEE. Trimming pared 4 bases from V and 2 bases from J, leaving 14 bases between. CDR3 residues: CASSPRYPFTDTQYF. The CDR3 coding sequence is TGTGCCAGCAGCCCGCGATACCCGTTCACAGATACGCAGTATTTT.

This sequence joins TRBV28 and TRBJ1-2; tentatively, D is TRBD1 (6 bases). Trimming stripped 3 bases from V and 4 bases from J, with 12 bases between. The CDR3 covers 14 residues. Germline CDR1 and CDR2: MDHEN and SYDVKM. The DNA of the CDR3 is TGTGCCAGCAGTTTCTTTCAGGGGAGCTATGGCTACACCTTC. This gives the protein CASSFFQGSYGYTF.

The rearrangement links TRBV3-1 (or the pseudogene TRBV3-2) to TRBJ2-7; unclear D gene. The germline V gene has CDR1 LGHDT and CDR2 YNNKEL (reference sequence). The CDR3 sequence is 15 residues long. The V gene lost 2 bases and the J gene lost 6 bases, with 17 bases spanning the gap. DNA for the CDR3: TGTGCCAGCAGCCAATTTAACGGTCTGCGAAGCGAGCAGTACTTC. Encoded protein: CASSQFNGLRSEQYF.

The chain is built from TRBV27 and TRBJ1-2, with a weak D call TRBD1 (5 bases). Trimming stripped 5 bases from V and 4 bases from J, with 17 bases between. The germline V gene encodes CDR1 MNHEY and CDR2 SMNVEV (reference sequence). The CDR3 runs to 15 residues. The CDR3 DNA reads TGTGCCAGCAGTGGGGGTAACCCGGGGGGCTATGGCTACACCTTC. Its protein is CASSGGNPGGYGYTF.

The V and J genes are TRBV6-4 and TRBJ1-1; maybe TRBD1 (6 bases). The ends were cut back, 6 bases at V and 3 bases at J, with 11 bases in the middle. The CDR3 totals 13 residues. Germline-derived CDR1 and CDR2 are MRHNA and SNTAGT. The CDR3 protein is CASRSPGDTEAFF. DNA for the CDR3: TGTGCCAGCAGGAGCCCAGGGGACACTGAAGCTTTCTTT.

The genes are TRBV4-1 and TRBJ2-3, with 8 positions matching TRBD2. After removal of 1 base from V and 2 bases from J, the junction contained 8 bases not matched to a gene. The germline V gene has CDR1 MGHRA and CDR2 YSYEKL. This CDR3 is 17 amino acids long. CDR3 sequence (DNA): TGCGCCAGCAGCCAAGCCCCCCCGCGGGGGGCCACAGATACGCAGTATTTT. This translates into CASSQAPPRGATDTQYF.

The chain is built from TRBV18 and TRBJ2-3; D is ambiguous. V dropped 2 bases and J dropped 6 bases, with 9 bases sitting between them. Germline V gene lookup returns CDR1 KGHSH and CDR2 LQKENI. The CDR3 loop spans 13 amino acids. As DNA, the CDR3 is TGTGCCAGCTCACCAGCTAGTTTGGATACGCAGTATTTT. The encoded protein is CASSPASLDTQYF.

The genes are TRBV9 and TRBJ2-1; the match to TRBD2 covers 8 bases. The CDR3 covers 14 residues. After removal of 0 bases from V and 8 bases from J, the junction contained 4 bases not matched to a gene. Germline lookup yields CDR1 SGDLS and CDR2 YYNGEE. Written as DNA, the CDR3 is TGTGCCAGCAGCGTAGGGACTAGCCGCTATGAGCAGTTCTTC. Protein sequence: CASSVGTSRYEQFF.

The rearrangement uses TRBV10-3 and TRBJ1-2, with 7 bases that match TRBD1. V shed 4 bases and J 8 bases; nucleotides not matched to a gene: 4. Germline CDR1 and CDR2: ENHRY and SYGVKD. The CDR3 is 12 residues long. CDR3: CAISGDRFGYTF. For the CDR3, the DNA is TGTGCCATCAGTGGGGACAGATTCGGCTACACCTTC.